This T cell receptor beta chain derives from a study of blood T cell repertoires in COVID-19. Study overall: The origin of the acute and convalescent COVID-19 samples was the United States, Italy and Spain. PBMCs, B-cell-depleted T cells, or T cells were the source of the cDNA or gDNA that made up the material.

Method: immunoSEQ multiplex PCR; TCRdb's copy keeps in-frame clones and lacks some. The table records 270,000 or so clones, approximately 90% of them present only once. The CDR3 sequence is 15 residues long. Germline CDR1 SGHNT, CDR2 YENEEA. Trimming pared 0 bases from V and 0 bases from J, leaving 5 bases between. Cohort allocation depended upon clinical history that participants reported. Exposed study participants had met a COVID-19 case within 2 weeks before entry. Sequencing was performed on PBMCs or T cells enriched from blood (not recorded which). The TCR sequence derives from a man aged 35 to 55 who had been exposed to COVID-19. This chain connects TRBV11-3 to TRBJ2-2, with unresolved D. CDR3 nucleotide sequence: TGTGCCAGCAGCTTAGATCCAGCGAACACCGGGGAGCTGTTTTTT. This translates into CASSLDPANTGELFF.